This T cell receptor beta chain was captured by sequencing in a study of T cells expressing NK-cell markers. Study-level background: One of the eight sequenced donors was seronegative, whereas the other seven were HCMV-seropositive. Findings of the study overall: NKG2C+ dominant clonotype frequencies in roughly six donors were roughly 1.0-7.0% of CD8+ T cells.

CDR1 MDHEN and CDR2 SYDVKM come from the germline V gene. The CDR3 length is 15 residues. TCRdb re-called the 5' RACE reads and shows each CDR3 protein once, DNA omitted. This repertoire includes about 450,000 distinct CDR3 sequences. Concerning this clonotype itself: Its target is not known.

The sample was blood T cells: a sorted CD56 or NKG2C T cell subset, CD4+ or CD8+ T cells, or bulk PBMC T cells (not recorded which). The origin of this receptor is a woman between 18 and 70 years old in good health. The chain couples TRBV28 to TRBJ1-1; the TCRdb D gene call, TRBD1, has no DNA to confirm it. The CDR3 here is CASTQGDRMNTEAFF.